These 13 T cell receptor beta chains originate from one sample sequenced in a study of cytomegalovirus exposure and HLA in healthy donors. In the PCR, 60 Vbeta and 13 Jbeta primers were used. Data came from immunoSEQ multiplex PCR; TCRdb stores just in-frame clones and leaves some out. This table has 95,000 or so clones, around 86% appearing once. The source material was PBMCs. Receptors were obtained from a woman between 70 and 85 years old in good health and CMV-seropositive.

Here the CDR3 reads CASSIGDRNNQPQHF. CDR3 in DNA: TGTGCCAGTAGTATAGGGGACAGGAACAATCAGCCCCAGCATTTT. The rearrangement uses TRBV19 and TRBJ1-5; 8 nucleotides agree with TRBD1. With V trimmed by 1 base and J by 3 bases, 2 bases remained unmatched. Germline V gene sequence: CDR1 LNHDA, CDR2 SQIVND (reference sequence). There are 15 residues in the CDR3.

This clone was counted once. J is TRBJ2-4 and V is TRBV19; 9 bases agree with TRBD1. This CDR3 region has 17 residues. Germline-derived CDR1 and CDR2 are LNHDA and SQIVND (reference sequence). J gave up 3 bases and V 4 bases, and 10 bases lay outside the gene matches. CDR3 residues: CASSTTGTGLVKNIQYF. The CDR3, as DNA: TGTGCCAGTAGTACAACCGGGACAGGGTTGGTCAAAAACATTCAGTACTTC.

V is TRBV5-1 and J is TRBJ1-4; TRBD1 matches at 7 bases. CDR1 is SGHRS and CDR2 is YFSETQ in the germline V gene. The V gene end was trimmed by 0 bases and the J gene end by 7 bases; junction bases not matched to a gene: 6. This CDR3 contains 15 residues. The CDR3 loop reads CASSLGAQGGEKLFF. For the CDR3, the DNA is TGCGCCAGCAGCTTGGGCGCCCAGGGGGGTGAAAAACTGTTTTTT.

This clone was counted only a few times. The V gene is TRBV18, the J gene TRBJ2-2; D is perhaps TRBD1 (5 bases). Germline CDR1 reads KGHSH; CDR2 reads LQKENI. The germline V and J ends were trimmed by 6 bases and 11 bases, with 10 bases remaining between them. The CDR3 runs to 11 residues. The CDR3 bases are TGTGCCAGCTCCGAGGACATAGAGCTGTTTTTT. It is translated as CASSEDIELFF.

This chain connects TRBV28 to TRBJ1-2, with 10 bases aligning to TRBD1. The ends lost 9 bases at V and 7 bases at J; junction bases unmatched: 8. This CDR3 region has 13 residues. In germline, CDR1 is MDHEN, CDR2 SYDVKM. In DNA, the CDR3 is TGTGCCAGTAGACAGGGGGCAGGTGGTGGCTACACCTTC. Translating gives CASRQGAGGGYTF.

The chain employs TRBV18 and TRBJ2-1; 12 nucleotides line up with TRBD1. There are 15 residues in the CDR3. The V and J ends lost 4 bases and 2 bases, in that order; junction bases with no gene match: 0. Germline-derived CDR1 and CDR2 are KGHSH and LQKENI. As DNA, the CDR3 is TGTGCCAGCTCACGGGACAGGGGGCCCTACAATGAGCAGTTCTTC. Translated, it gives CASSRDRGPYNEQFF.

V is TRBV11-2 and J is TRBJ1-1; 10 nucleotides line up with TRBD1. Trimming at V came to 6 bases and at J to 4 bases, leaving 8 bases not matched to a gene. Germline V gives CDR1 SGHAT, CDR2 FQNNGV. The CDR3 is made up of 15 amino acids. The CDR3 DNA is TGTGCCAGCAGGGTTGGACAGGGGGGTATCACTGAAGCTTTCTTT. This sequence encodes CASRVGQGGITEAFF.

This chain joins TRBV5-4 and TRBJ2-7, with TRBD1 matching over 8 bases. J was trimmed by 0 bases and V by 4 bases; bases with no gene match: 9. The CDR3 runs to 16 residues. The germline V gene has CDR1 SGHNT and CDR2 YYREEE (reference sequence). The CDR3 DNA is TGTGCCAGCAGCCCAGGGGGCGCGTCAAGCTCCTACGAGCAGTACTTC. It specifies CASSPGGASSSYEQYF.

This clone has just a few counts. The chain has TRBV14 and TRBJ1-1; D may be TRBD1 (6 bases). V was clipped by 1 base and J by 0 bases, with 12 bases between them. CDR1 and CDR2 (germline): SGHDN, FVKESK. There are 16 residues in the CDR3. The CDR3 reads CASSQGRGGLNTEAFF. The CDR3 DNA follows: TGTGCCAGCAGCCAAGGGAGGGGGGGGCTGAACACTGAAGCTTTCTTT.

The chain couples TRBV19 to TRBJ2-1; D gene unclear. This CDR3 region has 15 residues. Germline loops: CDR1 LNHDA, CDR2 SQIVND (reference sequence). V lost 3 bases and J lost 0, with 9 bases in between. The CDR3 loop is CASSIVRSSYNEQFF. The DNA for the CDR3 is TGTGCCAGTAGTATTGTGCGGAGCTCCTACAATGAGCAGTTCTTC. Based on the CDR3 plus reference TRBV19 and TRBJ2-1, the full variable domain is DGGITQSPKYLFRKEGQNVTLSCEQNLNHDAMYWYRQDPGQGLRLIYYSQIVNDFQKGDIAEGYSVSREKKESFPLTVTSAQKNPTAFYLCASSIVRSSYNEQFFGPGTRLTVL.

The CDR3 nucleotides read TGTGCCATCAATAAGACAGGGTTTCTTAATCAGCCCCAGCATTTT. Encoded protein: CAINKTGFLNQPQHF. The chain joins TRBV10-3 to TRBJ1-5, with 7 bases lining up with TRBD1. Germline V gene sequence: CDR1 ENHRY, CDR2 SYGVKD. This CDR3 comprises 15 residues. The junction had 10 bases not matched to a gene; V was cut back by 7 bases and J by 4 bases.

The gene calls are TRBV9 and TRBJ2-2; D perhaps matches TRBD1 (6 bases). CDR3 size: 13 residues. CDR1 is SGDLS and CDR2 is YYNGEE in the germline V gene. V was shortened by 6 bases and J by 4 bases, with 10 bases between the two germline ends. This CDR3 reads CASNVDSTGELFF. The CDR3 region has the DNA TGTGCCAGCAACGTGGACAGCACCGGGGAGCTGTTTTTT.

CDR3 amino acids: CASRPSGTPSGYGYTF. In DNA form, the CDR3 reads TGTGCCAGCAGACCATCCGGGACACCCTCTGGCTATGGCTACACCTTC. The chain links TRBV14 to TRBJ1-2, with a possible D match to TRBD1 (6 bases). Deletions cut 6 bases from V and 4 bases from J, with 21 bases between. The germline V gene encodes CDR1 SGHDN and CDR2 FVKESK. This CDR3 region has 16 residues.